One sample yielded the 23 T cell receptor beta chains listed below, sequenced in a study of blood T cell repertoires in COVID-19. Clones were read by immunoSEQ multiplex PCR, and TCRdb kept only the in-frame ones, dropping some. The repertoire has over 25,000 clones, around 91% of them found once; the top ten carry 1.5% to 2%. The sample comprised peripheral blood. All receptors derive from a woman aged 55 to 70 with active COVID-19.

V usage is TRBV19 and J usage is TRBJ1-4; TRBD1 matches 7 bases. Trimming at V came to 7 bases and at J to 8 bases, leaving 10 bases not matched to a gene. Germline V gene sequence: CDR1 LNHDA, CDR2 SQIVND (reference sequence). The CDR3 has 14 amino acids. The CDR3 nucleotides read TGTGCCAGTACGACAGGGAATTGGAACGAAAAACTGTTTTTT. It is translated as CASTTGNWNEKLFF.

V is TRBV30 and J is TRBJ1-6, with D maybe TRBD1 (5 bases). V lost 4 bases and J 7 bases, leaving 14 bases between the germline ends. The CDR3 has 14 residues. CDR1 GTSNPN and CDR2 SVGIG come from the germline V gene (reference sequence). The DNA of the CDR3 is TGTGCCTGGAAAACCGGGACTCGGAATTCACCCCTCCACTTT. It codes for CAWKTGTRNSPLHF.

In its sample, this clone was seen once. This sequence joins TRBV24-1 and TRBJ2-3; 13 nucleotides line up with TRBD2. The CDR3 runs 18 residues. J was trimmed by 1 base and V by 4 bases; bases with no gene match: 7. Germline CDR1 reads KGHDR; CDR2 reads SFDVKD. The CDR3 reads CATSDSPGLAGRTDTQYF. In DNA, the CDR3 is TGTGCCACCAGTGACTCGCCGGGACTAGCGGGACGCACAGATACGCAGTATTTT.

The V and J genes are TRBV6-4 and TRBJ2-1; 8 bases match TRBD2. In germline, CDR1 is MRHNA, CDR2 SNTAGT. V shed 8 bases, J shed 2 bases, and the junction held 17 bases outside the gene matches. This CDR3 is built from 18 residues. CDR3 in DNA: TGTGCCAGCTTAGCGGAGCGGGAGACACCTGGGACCTACAATGAGCAGTTCTTC. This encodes CASLAERETPGTYNEQFF.

CDR3 bases: TGTGCCAGTAGTACAGGAGGGAGCCATCAGCCCCAGCATTTT. This encodes CASSTGGSHQPQHF. The chain links TRBV19 to TRBJ1-5, with unresolved D. CDR1 and CDR2 (germline): LNHDA, SQIVND (reference sequence). The length of the CDR3 is 14 residues. The V end was cut by 4 bases, the J end by 5 bases, with 12 bases between.

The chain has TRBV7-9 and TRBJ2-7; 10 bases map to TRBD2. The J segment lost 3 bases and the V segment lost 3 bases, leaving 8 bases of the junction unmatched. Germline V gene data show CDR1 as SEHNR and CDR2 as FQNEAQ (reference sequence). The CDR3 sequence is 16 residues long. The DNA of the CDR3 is TGTGCCAGCAGCTTTGACAGCGGGAGGGACTTCTACGAGCAGTACTTC. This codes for CASSFDSGRDFYEQYF.

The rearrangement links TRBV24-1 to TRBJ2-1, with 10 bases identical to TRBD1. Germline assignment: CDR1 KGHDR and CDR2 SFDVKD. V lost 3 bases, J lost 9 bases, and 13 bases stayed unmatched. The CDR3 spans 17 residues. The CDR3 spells CATSDPGPGQGRAEQFF. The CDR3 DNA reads TGTGCCACCAGTGATCCGGGCCCGGGACAGGGGAGGGCTGAGCAGTTCTTC.

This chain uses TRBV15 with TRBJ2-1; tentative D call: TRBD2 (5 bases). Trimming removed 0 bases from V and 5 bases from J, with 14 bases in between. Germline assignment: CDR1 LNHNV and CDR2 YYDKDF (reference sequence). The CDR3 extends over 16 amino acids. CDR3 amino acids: CATSREIGVGHNEQFF. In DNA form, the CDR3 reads TGTGCCACCAGCAGAGAGATCGGGGTGGGCCACAATGAGCAGTTCTTC. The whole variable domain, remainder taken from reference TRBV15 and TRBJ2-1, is DAMVIQNPRYQVTQFGKPVTLSCSQTLNHNVMYWYQQKSSQAPKLLFHYYDKDFNNEADTPDNFQSRRPNTSFCFLDIRSPGLGDTAMYLCATSREIGVGHNEQFFGPGTRLTVL.

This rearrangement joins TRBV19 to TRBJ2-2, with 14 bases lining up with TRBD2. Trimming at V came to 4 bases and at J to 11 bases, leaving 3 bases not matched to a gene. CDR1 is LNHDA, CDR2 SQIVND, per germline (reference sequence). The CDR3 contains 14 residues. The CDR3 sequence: CASSSGLAGGELFF. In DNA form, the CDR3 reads TGTGCCAGTAGTAGCGGACTAGCGGGAGGCGAGCTGTTTTTT. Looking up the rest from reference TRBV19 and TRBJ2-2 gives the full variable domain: DGGITQSPKYLFRKEGQNVTLSCEQNLNHDAMYWYRQDPGQGLRLIYYSQIVNDFQKGDIAEGYSVSREKKESFPLTVTSAQKNPTAFYLCASSSGLAGGELFFGEGSRLTVL.

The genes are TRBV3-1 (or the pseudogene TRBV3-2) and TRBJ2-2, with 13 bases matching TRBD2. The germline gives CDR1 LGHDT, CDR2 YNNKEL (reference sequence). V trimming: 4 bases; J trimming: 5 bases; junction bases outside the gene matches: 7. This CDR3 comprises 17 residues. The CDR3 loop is CASSLGLAGVGTGELFF. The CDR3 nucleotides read TGTGCCAGCAGCCTCGGACTAGCGGGAGTGGGGACCGGGGAGCTGTTTTTT.

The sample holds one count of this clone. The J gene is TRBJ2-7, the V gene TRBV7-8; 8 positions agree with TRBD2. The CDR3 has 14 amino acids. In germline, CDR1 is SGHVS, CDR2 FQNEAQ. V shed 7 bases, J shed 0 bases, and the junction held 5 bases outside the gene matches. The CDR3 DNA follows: TGTGCCAGCACCCAAAGCGGGAGCTCCTACGAGCAGTACTTC. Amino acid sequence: CASTQSGSSYEQYF.

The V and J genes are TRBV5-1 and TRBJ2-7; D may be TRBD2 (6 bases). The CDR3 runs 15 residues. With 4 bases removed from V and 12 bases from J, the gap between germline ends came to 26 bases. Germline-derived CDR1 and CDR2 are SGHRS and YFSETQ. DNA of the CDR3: TGCGCCAGCAGCAGCGGGCCAGCCAACGAGATACCGCGGTACTTC. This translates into CASSSGPANEIPRYF.

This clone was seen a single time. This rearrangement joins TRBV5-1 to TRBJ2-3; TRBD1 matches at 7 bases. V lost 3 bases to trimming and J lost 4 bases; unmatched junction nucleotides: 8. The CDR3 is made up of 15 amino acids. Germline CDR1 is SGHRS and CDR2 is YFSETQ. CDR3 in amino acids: CASSWAQGVSDTQYF. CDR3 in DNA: TGCGCCAGCAGCTGGGCGCAGGGGGTCTCAGATACGCAGTATTTT.

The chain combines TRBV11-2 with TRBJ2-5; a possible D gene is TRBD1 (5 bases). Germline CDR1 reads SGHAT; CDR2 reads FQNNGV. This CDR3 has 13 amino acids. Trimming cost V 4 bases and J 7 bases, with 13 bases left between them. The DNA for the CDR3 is TGTGCCAGCAGCTCCTCTGCGCAGGGGACCCAGTACTTC. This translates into CASSSSAQGTQYF.

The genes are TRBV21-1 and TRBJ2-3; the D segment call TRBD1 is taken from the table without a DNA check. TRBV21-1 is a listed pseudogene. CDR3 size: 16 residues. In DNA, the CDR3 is TGTGCCAGCAGGTTGGACAGGGGCTTGGGCACAGATACGCAGTATTTT. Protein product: CASRLDRGLGTDTQYF.

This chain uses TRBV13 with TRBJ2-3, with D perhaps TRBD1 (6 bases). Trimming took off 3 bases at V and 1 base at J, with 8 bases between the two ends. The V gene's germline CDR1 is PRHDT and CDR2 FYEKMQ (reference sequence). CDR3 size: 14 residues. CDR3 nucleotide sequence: TGTGCCAGCAGCTTCGGACAGCGCACAGATACGCAGTATTTT. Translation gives CASSFGQRTDTQYF.

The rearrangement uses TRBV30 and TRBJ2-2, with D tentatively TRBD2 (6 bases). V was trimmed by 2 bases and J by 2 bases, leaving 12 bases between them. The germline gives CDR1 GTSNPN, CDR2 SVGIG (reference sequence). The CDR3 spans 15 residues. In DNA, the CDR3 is TGTGCCTGGAGTAGGGCTAGCGCCAACACCGGGGAGCTGTTTTTT. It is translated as CAWSRASANTGELFF.

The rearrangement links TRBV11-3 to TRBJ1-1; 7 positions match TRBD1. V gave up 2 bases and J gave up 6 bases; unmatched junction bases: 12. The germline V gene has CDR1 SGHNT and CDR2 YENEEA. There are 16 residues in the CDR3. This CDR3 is CASSLRETGSVAEAFF. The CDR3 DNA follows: TGTGCCAGCAGCTTAAGGGAGACAGGGTCGGTCGCTGAAGCTTTCTTT.

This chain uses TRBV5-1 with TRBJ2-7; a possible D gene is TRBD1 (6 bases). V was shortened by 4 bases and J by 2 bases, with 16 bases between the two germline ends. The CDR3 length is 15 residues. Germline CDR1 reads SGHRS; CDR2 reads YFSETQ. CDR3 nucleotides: TGCGCCAGCAGCCGGGCGGACAGTTCCACCTACGAGCAGTACTTC. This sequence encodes CASSRADSSTYEQYF.

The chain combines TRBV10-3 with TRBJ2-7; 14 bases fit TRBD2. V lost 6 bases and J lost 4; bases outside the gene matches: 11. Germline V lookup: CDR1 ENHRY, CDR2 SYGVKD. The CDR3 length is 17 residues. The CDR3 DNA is TGTGCCATCAGCCAAAATCCGGGACTAGCGGGGGAATACGAGCAGTACTTC. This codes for CAISQNPGLAGEYEQYF.

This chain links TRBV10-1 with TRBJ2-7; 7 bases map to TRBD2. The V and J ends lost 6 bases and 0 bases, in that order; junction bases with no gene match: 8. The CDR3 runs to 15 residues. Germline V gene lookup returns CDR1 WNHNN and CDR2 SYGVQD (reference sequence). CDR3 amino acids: CASRMGGGNSYEQYF. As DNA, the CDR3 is TGCGCCAGCAGAATGGGGGGGGGAAACTCCTACGAGCAGTACTTC.

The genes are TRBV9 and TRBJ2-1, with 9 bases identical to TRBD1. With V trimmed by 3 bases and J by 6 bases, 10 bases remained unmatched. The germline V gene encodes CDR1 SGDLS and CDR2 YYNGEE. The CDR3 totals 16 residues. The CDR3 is CASSAQRDRASNEQFF. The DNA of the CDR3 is TGTGCCAGCAGCGCCCAAAGGGACAGGGCTAGCAATGAGCAGTTCTTC.

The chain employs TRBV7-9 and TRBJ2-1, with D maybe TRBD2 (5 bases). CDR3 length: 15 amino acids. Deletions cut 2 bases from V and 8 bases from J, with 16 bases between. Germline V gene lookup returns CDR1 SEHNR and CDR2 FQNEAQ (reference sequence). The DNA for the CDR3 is TGTGCCAGCAGCTTAAGGCGGGTCCCCTGGGATGAGCAGTTCTTC. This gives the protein CASSLRRVPWDEQFF.